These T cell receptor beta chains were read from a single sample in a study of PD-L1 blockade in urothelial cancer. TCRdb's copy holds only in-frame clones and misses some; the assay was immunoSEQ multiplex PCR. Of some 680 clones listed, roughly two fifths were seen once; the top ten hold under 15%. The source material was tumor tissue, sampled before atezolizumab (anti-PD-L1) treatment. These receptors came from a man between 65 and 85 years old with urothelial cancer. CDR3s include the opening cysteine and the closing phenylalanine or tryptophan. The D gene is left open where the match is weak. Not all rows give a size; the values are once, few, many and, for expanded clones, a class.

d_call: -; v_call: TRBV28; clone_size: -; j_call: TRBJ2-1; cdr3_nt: TGTGCCAGCAGTTTTCAACTCTCGAGCTCCTACAATGAGCAGTTCTTC; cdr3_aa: CASSFQLSSSYNEQFF
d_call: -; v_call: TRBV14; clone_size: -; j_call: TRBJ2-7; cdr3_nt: TGTGCCAGCAGCCTACGCCAATACGAGCAGTACTTC; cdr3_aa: CASSLRQYEQYF
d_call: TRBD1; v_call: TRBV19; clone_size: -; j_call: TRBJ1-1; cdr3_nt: TGTGCCACCTCGTCCGGAACCGGGACAGGGAACACTGAAGCTTTCTTT; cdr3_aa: CATSSGTGTGNTEAFF
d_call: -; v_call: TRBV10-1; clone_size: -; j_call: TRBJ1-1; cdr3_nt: TGCGCCAGCATTCAACAGAACACTGAAGCTTTCTTT; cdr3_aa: CASIQQNTEAFF
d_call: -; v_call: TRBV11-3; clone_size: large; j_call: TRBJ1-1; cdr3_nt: TGTGCCAGCAGCTTAGTCTCCGGGAACACTGAAGCTTTCTTT; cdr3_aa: CASSLVSGNTEAFF
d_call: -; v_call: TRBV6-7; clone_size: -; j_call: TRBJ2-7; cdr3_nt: TGTGCCAGCAGTTACTCGATCAACCAAGCCAACGAGCAGTACTTC; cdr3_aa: CASSYSINQANEQYF
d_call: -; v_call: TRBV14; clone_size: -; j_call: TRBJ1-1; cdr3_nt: TGTGCCAGCAGCCGAAAGGTAGGGCAGGGAGTCTTCGAAGCTTTCTTT; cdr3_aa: CASSRKVGQGVFEAFF
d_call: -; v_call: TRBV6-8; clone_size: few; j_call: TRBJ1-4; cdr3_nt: TGTGCCAGCCAACGAGGCCCTAATGAAAAACTGTTTTTT; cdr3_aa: CASQRGPNEKLFF
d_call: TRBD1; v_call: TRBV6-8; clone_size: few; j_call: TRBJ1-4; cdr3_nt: TGTGCCAGCAGTTTAAAACAGGGGACGCGTGAAAAACTGTTTTTT; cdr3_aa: CASSLKQGTREKLFF
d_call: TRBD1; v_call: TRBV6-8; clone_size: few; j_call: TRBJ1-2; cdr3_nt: TGTGCCAGCAGTTACTCAAGACAGGGGGTGTTCTATGGCTACACCTTC; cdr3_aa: CASSYSRQGVFYGYTF
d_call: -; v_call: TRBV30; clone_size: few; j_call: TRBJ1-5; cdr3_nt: TGTGCCTGGGGTCTCGGGTGGGGTAATCAGCCCCAGCATTTT; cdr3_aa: CAWGLGWGNQPQHF
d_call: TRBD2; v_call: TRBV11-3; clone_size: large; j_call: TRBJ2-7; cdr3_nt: TGTGCCAGCAGCTTAGGGGGGACTAGCGGGGTCGAGCAGTACTTC; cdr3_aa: CASSLGGTSGVEQYF
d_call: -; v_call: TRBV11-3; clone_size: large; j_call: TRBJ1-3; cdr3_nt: TGTGCCAGCAGCCTACAGGGCTCTGGAAACACCATATATTTT; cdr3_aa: CASSLQGSGNTIYF
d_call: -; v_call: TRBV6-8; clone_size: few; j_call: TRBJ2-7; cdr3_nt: TGTGCCAGCAGGTCGACAGGTCCCTACGAGCAGTACTTC; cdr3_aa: CASRSTGPYEQYF
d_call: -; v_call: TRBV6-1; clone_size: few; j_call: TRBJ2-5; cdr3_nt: TGTGCCAGCAGTGAAGGAGGAACAGGCGGGGAGACCCAGTACTTC; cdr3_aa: CASSEGGTGGETQYF
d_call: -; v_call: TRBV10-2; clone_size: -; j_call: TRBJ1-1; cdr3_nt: TGCGCCAGCAGTGAGGAGGCCATGAACACTGAAGCTTTCTTT; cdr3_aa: CASSEEAMNTEAFF
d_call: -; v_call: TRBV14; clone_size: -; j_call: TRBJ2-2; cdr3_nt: TGTGCCAGCAGCCAAGGGACAGCGAACACCGGGGAGCTGTTTTTT; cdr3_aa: CASSQGTANTGELFF
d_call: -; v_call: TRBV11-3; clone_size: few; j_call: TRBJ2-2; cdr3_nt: TGTGCCAGCAGCCTCCTAGCTGCGGCCGGGGAGCTGTTTTTT; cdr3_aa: CASSLLAAAGELFF
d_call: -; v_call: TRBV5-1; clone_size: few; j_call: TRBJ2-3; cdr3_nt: TGCGCCAGCAGCACCGACCTAGTTAGCACAGATACGCAGTATTTT; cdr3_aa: CASSTDLVSTDTQYF
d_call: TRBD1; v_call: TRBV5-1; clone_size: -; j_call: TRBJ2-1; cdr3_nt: TGCGCCAGCAGCTATGGGACAGGGCTGAATGAGCAGTTCTTC; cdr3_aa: CASSYGTGLNEQFF
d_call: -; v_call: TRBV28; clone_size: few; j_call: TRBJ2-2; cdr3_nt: TGTGCCAGCAATCTAAACACCGGGGAGCTGTTTTTT; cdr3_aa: CASNLNTGELFF
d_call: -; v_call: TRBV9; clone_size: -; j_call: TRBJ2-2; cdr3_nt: TGTGCCAGCAGCGTAGAGTGGGACACCGGGGAGCTGTTTTTT; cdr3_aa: CASSVEWDTGELFF
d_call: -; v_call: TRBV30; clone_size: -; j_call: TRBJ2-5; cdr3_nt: TGTGCCTGGAGTGTGCTTCTACAAGAGACCCAGTACTTC; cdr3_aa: CAWSVLLQETQYF
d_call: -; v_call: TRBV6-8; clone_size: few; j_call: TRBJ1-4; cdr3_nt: TGTGCCAGCAATGGGAAGGACAGCTTTAATGAAAAACTGTTTTTT; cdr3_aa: CASNGKDSFNEKLFF
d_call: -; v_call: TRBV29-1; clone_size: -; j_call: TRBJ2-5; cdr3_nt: TGCAGCGTCCGGACAGTCCAAGAGACCCAGTACTTC; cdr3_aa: CSVRTVQETQYF
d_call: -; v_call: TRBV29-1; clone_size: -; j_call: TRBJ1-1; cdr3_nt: TGCAGCGTCTCAGGACACTTGGATAACACTGAAGCTTTCTTT; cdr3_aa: CSVSGHLDNTEAFF